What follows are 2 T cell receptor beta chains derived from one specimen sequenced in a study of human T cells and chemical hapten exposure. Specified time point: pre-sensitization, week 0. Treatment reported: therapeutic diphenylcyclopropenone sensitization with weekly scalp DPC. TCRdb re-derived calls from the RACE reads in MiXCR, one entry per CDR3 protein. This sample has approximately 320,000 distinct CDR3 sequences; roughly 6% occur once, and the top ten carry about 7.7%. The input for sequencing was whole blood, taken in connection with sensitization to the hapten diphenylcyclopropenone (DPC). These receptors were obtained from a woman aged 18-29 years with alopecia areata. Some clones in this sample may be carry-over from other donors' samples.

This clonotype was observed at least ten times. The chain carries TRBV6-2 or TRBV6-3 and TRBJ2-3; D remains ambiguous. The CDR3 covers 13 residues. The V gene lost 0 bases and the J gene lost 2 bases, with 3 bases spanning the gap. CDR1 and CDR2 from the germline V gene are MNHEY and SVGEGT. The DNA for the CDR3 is TGTGCCAGCAGTTACTCGACCACAGATACGCAGTATTTT. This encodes CASSYSTTDTQYF.

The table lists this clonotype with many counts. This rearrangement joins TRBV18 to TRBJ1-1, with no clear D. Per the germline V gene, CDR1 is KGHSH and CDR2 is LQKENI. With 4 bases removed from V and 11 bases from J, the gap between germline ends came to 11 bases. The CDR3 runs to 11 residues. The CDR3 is CASSLQDEAFF. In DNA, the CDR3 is TGTGCCAGCTCACTCCAAGATGAGGCTTTCTTT.